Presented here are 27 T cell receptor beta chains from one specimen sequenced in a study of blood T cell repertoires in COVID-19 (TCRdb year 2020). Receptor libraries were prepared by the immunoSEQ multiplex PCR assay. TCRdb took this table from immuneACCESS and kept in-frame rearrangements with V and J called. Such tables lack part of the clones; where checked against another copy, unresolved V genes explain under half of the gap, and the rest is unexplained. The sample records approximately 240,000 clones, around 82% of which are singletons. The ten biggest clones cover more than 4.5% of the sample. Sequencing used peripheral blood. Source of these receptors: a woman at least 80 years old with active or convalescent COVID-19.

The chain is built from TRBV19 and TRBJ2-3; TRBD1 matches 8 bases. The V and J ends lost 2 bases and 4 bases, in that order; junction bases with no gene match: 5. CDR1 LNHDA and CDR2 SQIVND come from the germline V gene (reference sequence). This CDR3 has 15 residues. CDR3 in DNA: TGTGCCAGTAGTATATCAGGGGGCATCGCAGATACGCAGTATTTT. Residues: CASSISGGIADTQYF.

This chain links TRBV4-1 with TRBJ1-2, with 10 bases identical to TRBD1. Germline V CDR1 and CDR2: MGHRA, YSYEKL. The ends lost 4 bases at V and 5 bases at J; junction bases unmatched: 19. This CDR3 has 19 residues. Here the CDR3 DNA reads TGCGCCAGCAGCCCAAGATCGGGGACAGGGGAGGCTACTGGGTATGGCTACACCTTC. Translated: CASSPRSGTGEATGYGYTF.

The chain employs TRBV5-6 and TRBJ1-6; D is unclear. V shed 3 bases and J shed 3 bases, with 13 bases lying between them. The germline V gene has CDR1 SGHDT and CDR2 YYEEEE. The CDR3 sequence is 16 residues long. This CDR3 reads CASSSYSLVYNSPLHF. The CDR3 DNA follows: TGTGCCAGCAGCTCCTACAGTCTGGTCTATAATTCACCCCTCCACTTT.

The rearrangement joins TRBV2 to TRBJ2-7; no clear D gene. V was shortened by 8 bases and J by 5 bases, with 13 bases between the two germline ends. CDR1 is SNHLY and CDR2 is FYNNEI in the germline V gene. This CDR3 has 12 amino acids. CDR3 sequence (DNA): TGTGCCAGCGGCTTTCAGAAGAACGAGCAGTACTTC. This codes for CASGFQKNEQYF.

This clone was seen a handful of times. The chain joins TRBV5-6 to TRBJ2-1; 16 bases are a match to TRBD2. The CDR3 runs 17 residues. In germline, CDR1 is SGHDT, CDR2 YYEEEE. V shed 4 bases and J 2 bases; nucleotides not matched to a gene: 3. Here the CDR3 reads CASSLGLAGGPYNEQFF. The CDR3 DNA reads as TGTGCCAGCAGCCTGGGACTAGCGGGGGGGCCCTACAATGAGCAGTTCTTC.

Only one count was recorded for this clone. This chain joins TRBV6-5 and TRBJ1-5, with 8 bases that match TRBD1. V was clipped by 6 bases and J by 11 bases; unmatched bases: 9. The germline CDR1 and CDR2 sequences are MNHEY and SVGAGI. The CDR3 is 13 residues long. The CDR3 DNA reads TGTGCCAGCAGGGGGGCAGGGGGCATGGCCCAGCATTTT. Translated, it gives CASRGAGGMAQHF.

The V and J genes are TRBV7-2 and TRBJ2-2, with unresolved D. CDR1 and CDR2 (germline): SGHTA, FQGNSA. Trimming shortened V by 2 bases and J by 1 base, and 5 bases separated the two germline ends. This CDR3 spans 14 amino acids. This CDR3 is CASSLLGNTGELFF. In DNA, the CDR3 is TGTGCCAGCAGCTTACTCGGGAACACCGGGGAGCTGTTTTTT.

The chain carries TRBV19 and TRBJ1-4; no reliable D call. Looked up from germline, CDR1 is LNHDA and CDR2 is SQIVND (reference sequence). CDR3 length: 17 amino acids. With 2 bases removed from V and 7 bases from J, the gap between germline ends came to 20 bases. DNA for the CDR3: TGTGCCAGTAGTATATCACACAGCCGAAGGATAACTGAAAAACTGTTTTTT. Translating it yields CASSISHSRRITEKLFF.

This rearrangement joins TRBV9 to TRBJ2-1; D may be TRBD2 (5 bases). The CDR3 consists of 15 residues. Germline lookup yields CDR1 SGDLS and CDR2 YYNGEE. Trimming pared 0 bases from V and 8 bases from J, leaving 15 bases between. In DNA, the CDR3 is TGTGCCAGCAGCGTAGGTAGCGTGCCCACCGATGAGCAGTTCTTC. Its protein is CASSVGSVPTDEQFF.

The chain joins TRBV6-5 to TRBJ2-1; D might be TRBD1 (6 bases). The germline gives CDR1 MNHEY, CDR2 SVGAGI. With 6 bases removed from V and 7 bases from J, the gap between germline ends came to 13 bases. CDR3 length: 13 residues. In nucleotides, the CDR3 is TGTGCCAGCAGGCAGGGGCCCCAAAATGAGCAGTTCTTC. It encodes CASRQGPQNEQFF.

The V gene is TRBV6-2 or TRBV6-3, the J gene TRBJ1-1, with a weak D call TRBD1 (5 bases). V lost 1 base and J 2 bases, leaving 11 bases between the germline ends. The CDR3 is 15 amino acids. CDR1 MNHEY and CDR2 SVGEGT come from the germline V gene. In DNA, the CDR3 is TGTGCCAGCAGTTACTTGCCGACAGATAACACTGAAGCTTTCTTT. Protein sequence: CASSYLPTDNTEAFF.

The CDR3 coding sequence is TGTGCCAGTAGTATTGAGATGAATCAGCCCCAGCATTTT. Its protein is CASSIEMNQPQHF. V gene TRBV19 combines with J gene TRBJ1-5, with unresolved D. The CDR3 has 13 amino acids. The V and J ends lost 3 bases and 4 bases respectively, with 7 bases between them. Germline V gene lookup returns CDR1 LNHDA and CDR2 SQIVND (reference sequence). Filled out from reference TRBV19 and TRBJ1-5, the complete variable domain reads DGGITQSPKYLFRKEGQNVTLSCEQNLNHDAMYWYRQDPGQGLRLIYYSQIVNDFQKGDIAEGYSVSREKKESFPLTVTSAQKNPTAFYLCASSIEMNQPQHFGDGTRLSIL.

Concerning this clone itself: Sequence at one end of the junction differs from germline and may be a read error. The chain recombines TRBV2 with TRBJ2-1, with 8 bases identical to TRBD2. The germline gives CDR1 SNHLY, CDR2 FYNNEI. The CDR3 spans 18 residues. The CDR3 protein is CASSGEFDRGGSDNEQFF. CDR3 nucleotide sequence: TGTGCCAGCAGTGGGGAATTCGACCGGGGGGGCTCCGACAATGAGCAGTTCTTC.

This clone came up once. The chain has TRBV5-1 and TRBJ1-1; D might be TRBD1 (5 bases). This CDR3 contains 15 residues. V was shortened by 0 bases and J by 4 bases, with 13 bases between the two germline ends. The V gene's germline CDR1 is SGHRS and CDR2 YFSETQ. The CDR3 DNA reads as TGCGCCAGCAGCTTGGAGGGGCCCATGGGCACTGAAGCTTTCTTT. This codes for CASSLEGPMGTEAFF. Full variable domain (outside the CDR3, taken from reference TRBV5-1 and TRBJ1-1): KAGVTQTPRYLIKTRGQQVTLSCSPISGHRSVSWYQQTPGQGLQFLFEYFSETQRNKGNFPGRFSGRQFSNSRSEMNVSTLELGDSALYLCASSLEGPMGTEAFFGQGTRLTVV.

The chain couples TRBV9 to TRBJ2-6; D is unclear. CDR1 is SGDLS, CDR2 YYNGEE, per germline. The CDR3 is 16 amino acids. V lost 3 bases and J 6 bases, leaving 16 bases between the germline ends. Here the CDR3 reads CASSAQAALAANVLTF. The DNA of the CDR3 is TGTGCCAGCAGCGCGCAGGCCGCCCTGGCGGCCAACGTCCTGACTTTC.

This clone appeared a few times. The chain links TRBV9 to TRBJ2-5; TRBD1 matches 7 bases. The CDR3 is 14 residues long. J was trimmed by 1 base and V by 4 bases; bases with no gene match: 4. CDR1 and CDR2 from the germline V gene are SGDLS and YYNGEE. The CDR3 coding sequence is TGTGCCAGCAGCAAGGGGGCAGGCCAAGAGACCCAGTACTTC. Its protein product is CASSKGAGQETQYF.

CDR3 sequence (DNA): TGTGCCAGCAGGACACTGACCTATGGCTACACCTTC. Protein product: CASRTLTYGYTF. J is TRBJ1-2 and V is TRBV28; no firm D call. Looked up from germline, CDR1 is MDHEN and CDR2 is SYDVKM. The V gene lost 6 bases and the J gene lost 4 bases, with 9 bases spanning the gap. The CDR3 has 12 amino acids.

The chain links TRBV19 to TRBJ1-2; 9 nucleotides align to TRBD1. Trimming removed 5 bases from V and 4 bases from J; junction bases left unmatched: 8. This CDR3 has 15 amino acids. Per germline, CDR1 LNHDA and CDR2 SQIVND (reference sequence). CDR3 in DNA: TGTGCCAGTAGTCTCCGGGACAGGGCTATCTATGGCTACACCTTC. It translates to CASSLRDRAIYGYTF.

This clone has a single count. CDR3 bases: TGTGCCAGCAGTGAAGGGCCAGGGCTGAACTATGGCTACACCTTC. This translates into CASSEGPGLNYGYTF. The chain combines TRBV6-1 with TRBJ1-2, with D possibly TRBD1 on 5 matching bases. Germline V gives CDR1 MNHNS, CDR2 SASEGT. With 1 base removed from V and 2 bases from J, the gap between germline ends came to 11 bases. The CDR3 contains 15 residues.

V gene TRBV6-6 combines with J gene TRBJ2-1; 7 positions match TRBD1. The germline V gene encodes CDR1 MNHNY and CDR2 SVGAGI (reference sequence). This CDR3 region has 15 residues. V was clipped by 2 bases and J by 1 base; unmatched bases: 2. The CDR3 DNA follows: TGTGCCAGCAGTTACGACAGGGTGTCCTACAATGAGCAGTTCTTC. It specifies CASSYDRVSYNEQFF.

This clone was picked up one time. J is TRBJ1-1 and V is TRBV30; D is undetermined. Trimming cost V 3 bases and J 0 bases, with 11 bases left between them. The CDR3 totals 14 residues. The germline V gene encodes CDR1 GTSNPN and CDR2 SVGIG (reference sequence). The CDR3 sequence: CAWRRELVNTEAFF. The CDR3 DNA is TGTGCCTGGAGGAGGGAACTGGTGAACACTGAAGCTTTCTTT.

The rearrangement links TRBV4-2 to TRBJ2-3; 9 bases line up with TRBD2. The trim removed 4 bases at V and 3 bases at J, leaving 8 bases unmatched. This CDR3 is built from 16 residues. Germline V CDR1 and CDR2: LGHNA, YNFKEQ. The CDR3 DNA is TGTGCCAGCAGCCTTAGATCTAGCGGGGTAACAGATACGCAGTATTTT. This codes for CASSLRSSGVTDTQYF.

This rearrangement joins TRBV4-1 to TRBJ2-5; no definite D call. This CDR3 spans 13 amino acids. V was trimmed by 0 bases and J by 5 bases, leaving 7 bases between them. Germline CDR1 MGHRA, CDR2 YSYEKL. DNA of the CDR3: TGCGCCAGCAGCCAAGATTTCGTGGAGACCCAGTACTTC. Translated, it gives CASSQDFVETQYF.

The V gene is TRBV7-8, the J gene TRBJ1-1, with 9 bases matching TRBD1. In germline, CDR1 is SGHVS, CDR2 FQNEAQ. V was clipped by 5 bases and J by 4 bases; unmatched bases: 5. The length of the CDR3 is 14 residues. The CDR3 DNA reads TGTGCCAGCAGCAAACAGGGGGCAGGCACTGAAGCTTTCTTT. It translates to CASSKQGAGTEAFF.

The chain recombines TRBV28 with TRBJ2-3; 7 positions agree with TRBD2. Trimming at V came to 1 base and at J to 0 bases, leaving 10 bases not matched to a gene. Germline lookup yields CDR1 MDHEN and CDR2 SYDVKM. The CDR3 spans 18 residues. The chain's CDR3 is CASSLSTASGRSTDTQYF. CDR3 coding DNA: TGTGCCAGCAGTTTATCTACGGCTAGCGGTAGAAGCACAGATACGCAGTATTTT.

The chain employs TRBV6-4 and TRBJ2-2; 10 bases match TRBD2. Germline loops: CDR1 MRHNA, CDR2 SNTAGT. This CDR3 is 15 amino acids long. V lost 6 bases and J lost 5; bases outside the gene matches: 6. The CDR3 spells CASSSSGRVTGELFF. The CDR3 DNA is TGTGCCAGCAGCTCTAGCGGGAGAGTGACCGGGGAGCTGTTTTTT.

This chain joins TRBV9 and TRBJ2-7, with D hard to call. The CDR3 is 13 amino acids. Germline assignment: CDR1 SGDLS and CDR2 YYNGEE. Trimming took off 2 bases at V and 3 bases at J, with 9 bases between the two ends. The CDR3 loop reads CASSVMAGYEQYF. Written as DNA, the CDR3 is TGTGCCAGCAGCGTGATGGCTGGCTACGAGCAGTACTTC.